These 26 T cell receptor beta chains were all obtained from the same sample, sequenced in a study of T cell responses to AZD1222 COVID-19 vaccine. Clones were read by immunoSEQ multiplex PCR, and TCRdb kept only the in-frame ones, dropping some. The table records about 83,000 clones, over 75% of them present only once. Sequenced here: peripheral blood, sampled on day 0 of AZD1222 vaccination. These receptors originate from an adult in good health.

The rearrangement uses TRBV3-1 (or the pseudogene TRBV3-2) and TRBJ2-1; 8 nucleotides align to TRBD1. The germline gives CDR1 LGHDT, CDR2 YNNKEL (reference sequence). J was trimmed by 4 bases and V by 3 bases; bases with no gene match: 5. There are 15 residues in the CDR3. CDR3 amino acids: CASSQRDRRYNEQFF. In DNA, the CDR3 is TGTGCCAGCAGCCAGCGGGACAGGAGATACAATGAGCAGTTCTTC.

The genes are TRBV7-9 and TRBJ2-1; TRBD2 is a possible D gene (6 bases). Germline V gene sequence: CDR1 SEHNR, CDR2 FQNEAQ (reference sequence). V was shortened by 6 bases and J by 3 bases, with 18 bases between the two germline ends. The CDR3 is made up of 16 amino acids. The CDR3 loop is CASRRAGLALYNEQFF. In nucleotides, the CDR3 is TGTGCCAGCAGGAGGGCGGGGCTAGCCCTCTACAATGAGCAGTTCTTC.

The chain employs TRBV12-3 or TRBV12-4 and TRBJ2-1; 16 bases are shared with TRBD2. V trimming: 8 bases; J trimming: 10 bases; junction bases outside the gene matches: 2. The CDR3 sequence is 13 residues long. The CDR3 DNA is TGTGCCAGCCCGGGACTAGCGGGAGGGGAGCAGTTCTTC. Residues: CASPGLAGGEQFF.

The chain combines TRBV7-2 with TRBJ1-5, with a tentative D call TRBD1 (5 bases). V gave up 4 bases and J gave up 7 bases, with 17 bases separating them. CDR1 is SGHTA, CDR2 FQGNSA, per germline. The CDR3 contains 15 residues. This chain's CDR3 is CASSSQGRAAQPQHF. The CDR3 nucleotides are TGTGCCAGCAGCTCCCAGGGCAGGGCAGCCCAGCCCCAGCATTTT.

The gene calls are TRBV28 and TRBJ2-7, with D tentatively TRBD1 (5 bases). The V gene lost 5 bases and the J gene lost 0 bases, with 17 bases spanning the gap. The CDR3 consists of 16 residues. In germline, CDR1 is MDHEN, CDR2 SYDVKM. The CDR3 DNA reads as TGTGCCAGCAGTGAATCACAGGCCAGAAGCTCCTACGAGCAGTACTTC. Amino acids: CASSESQARSSYEQYF.

The CDR3 loop is CASSSTGQGATGAFF. The CDR3 bases are TGTGCCAGCAGCTCAACCGGACAGGGGGCAACGGGGGCTTTCTTT. The V and J genes are TRBV7-8 and TRBJ1-1; 11 bases are a match to TRBD1. The length of the CDR3 is 15 residues. V trimming: 4 bases; J trimming: 11 bases; junction bases outside the gene matches: 12. Germline lookup yields CDR1 SGHVS and CDR2 FQNEAQ.

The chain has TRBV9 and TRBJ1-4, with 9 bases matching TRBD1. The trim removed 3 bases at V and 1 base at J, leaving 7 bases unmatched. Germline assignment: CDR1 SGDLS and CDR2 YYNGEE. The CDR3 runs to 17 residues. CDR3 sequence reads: CASSATGGVGTNEKLFF. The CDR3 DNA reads TGTGCCAGCAGCGCGACAGGGGGGGTTGGAACTAATGAAAAACTGTTTTTT. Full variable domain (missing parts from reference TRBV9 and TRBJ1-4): DSGVTQTPKHLITATGQRVTLRCSPRSGDLSVYWYQQSLDQGLQFLIQYYNGEERAKGNILERFSAQQFPDLHSELNLSSLELGDSALYFCASSATGGVGTNEKLFFGSGTQLSVL.

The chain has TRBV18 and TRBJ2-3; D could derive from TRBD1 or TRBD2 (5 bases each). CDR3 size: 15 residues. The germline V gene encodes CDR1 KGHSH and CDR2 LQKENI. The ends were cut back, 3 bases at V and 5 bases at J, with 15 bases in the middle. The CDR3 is CASSPLGTGRDTQYF. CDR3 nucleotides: TGTGCCAGCTCACCTCTCGGGACGGGGCGAGATACGCAGTATTTT. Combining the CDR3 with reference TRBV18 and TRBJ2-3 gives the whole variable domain NAGVMQNPRHLVRRRGQEARLRCSPMKGHSHVYWYRQLPEEGLKFMVYLQKENIIDESGMPKERFSAEFPKEGPSILRIQQVVRGDSAAYFCASSPLGTGRDTQYFGPGTRLTVL.

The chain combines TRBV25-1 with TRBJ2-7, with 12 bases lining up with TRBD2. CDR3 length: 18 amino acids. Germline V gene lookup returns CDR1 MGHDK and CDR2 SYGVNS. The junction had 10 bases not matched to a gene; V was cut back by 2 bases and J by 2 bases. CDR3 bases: TGTGCCAGCAGTGAACGCCTCGGACTAGCGGGGTTTACCTACGAGCAGTACTTC. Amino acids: CASSERLGLAGFTYEQYF.

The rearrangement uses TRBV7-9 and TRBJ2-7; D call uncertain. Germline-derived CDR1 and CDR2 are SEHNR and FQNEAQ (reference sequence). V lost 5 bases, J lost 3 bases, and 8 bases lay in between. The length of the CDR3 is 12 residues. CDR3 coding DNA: TGTGCCAGCAGCCCGGATCACTACGAGCAGTACTTC. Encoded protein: CASSPDHYEQYF.

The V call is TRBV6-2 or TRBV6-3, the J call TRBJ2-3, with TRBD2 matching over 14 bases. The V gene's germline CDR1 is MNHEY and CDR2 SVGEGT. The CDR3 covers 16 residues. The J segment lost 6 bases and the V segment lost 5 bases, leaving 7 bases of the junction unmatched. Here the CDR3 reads CASSPGLAGVWDTQYF. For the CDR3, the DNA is TGTGCCAGCAGTCCGGGACTAGCGGGAGTATGGGATACGCAGTATTTT.

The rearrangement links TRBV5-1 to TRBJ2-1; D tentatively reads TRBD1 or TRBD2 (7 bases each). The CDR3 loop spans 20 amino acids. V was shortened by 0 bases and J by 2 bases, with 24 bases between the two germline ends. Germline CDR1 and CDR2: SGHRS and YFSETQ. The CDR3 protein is CASSLAGGQVGAGPYNEQFF. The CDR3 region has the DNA TGCGCCAGCAGCTTGGCCGGTGGACAGGTAGGAGCGGGACCCTACAATGAGCAGTTCTTC.

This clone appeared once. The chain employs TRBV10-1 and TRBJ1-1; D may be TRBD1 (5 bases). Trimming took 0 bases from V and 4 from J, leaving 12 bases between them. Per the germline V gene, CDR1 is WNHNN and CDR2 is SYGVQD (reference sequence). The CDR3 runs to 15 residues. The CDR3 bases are TGCGCCAGCAGTGAGTCTTCAGGGAGGGGCACTGAAGCTTTCTTT. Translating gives CASSESSGRGTEAFF.

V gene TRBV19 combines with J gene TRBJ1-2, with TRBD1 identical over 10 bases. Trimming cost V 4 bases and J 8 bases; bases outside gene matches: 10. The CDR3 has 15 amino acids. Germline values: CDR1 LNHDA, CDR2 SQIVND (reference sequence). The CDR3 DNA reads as TGTGCCAGTAGTACCACCTCGACAGGGGGCGGGGGCTACACCTTC. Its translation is CASSTTSTGGGGYTF. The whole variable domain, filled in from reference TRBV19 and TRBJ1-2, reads DGGITQSPKYLFRKEGQNVTLSCEQNLNHDAMYWYRQDPGQGLRLIYYSQIVNDFQKGDIAEGYSVSREKKESFPLTVTSAQKNPTAFYLCASSTTSTGGGGYTFGSGTRLTVV.

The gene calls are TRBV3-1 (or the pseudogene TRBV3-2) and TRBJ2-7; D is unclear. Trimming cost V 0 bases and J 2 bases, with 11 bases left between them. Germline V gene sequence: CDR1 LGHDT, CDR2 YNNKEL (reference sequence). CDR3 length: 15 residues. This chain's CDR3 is CASSQESRLPYEQYF. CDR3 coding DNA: TGTGCCAGCAGCCAAGAAAGCCGGTTACCCTACGAGCAGTACTTC.

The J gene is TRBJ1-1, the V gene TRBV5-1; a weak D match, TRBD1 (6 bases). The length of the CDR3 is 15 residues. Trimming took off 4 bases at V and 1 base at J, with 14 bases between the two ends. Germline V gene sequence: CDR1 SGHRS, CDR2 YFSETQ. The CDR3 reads CASSTQQGQNTEAFF. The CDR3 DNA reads TGCGCCAGCAGCACTCAACAGGGCCAGAACACTGAAGCTTTCTTT.

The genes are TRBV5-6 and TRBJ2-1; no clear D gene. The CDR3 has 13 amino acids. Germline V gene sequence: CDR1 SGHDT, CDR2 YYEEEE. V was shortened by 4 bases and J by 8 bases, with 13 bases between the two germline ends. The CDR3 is CASSLDLLDEQFF. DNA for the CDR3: TGTGCCAGCAGCCTCGATCTATTGGATGAGCAGTTCTTC.

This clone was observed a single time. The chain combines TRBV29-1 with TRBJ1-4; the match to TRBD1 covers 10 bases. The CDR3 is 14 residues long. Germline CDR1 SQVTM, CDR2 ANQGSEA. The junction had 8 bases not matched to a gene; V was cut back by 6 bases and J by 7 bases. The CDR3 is CSVAKGQGSEKLFF. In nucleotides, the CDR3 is TGCAGCGTCGCGAAGGGACAGGGGTCTGAAAAACTGTTTTTT. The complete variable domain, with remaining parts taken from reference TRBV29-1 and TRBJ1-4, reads SAVISQKPSRDICQRGTSLTIQCQVDSQVTMMFWYRQQPGQSLTLIATANQGSEATYESGFVIDKFPISRPNLTFSTLTVSNMSPEDSSIYLCSVAKGQGSEKLFFGSGTQLSVL.

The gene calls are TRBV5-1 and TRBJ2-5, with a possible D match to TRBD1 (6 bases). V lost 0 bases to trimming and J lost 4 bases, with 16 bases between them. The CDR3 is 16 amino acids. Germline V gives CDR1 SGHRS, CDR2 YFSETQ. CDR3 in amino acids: CASSLAPGAQVETQYF. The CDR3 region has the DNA TGCGCCAGCAGCTTGGCCCCAGGGGCTCAGGTAGAGACCCAGTACTTC.

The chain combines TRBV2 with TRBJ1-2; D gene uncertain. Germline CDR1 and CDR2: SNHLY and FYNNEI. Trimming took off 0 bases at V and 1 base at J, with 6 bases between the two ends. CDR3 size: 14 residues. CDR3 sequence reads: CASSEAVLNYGYTF. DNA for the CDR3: TGTGCCAGCAGTGAAGCGGTACTTAACTATGGCTACACCTTC.

CDR3 bases: TGTGCCAGCAGTTCCTTCAGGCGACTCCTCACGGGCGAGCAGTACTTC. Translated: CASSSFRRLLTGEQYF. The chain links TRBV28 to TRBJ2-7; D is unclear. The CDR3 length is 16 residues. Germline CDR1 MDHEN, CDR2 SYDVKM. With 4 bases removed from V and 6 bases from J, the gap between germline ends came to 22 bases.

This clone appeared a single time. CDR3 amino acids: CSASGASGRARDTQYF. For the CDR3, the DNA is TGCAGTGCTAGTGGGGCTAGCGGGAGGGCCAGGGATACGCAGTATTTT. The V call is TRBV20-1, the J call TRBJ2-3; 12 bases match TRBD2. This CDR3 spans 16 amino acids. CDR1 and CDR2 (germline): DFQATT, SNEGSKA (reference sequence). Losses at the gene ends were 3 bases for V and 6 bases for J; bases not matched to a gene: 10.

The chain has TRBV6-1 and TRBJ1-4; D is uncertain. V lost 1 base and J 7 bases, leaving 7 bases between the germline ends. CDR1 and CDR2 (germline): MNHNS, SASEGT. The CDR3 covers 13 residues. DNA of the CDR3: TGTGCCAGCAGTGAAGGAAGATTTGAAAAACTGTTTTTT. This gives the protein CASSEGRFEKLFF.

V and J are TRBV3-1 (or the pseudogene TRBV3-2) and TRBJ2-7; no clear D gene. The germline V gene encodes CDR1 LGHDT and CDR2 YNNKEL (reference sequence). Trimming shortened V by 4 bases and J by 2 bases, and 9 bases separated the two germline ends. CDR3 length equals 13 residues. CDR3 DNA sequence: TGTGCCAGCAGCCCCCGGTCCACCTACGAGCAGTACTTC. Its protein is CASSPRSTYEQYF.

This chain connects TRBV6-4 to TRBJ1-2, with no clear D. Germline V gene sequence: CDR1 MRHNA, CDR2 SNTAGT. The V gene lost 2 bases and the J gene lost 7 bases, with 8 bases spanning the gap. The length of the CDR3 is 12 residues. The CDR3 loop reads CASSDLGSGYTF. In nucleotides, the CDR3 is TGTGCCAGCAGTGACCTAGGGAGTGGCTACACCTTC.

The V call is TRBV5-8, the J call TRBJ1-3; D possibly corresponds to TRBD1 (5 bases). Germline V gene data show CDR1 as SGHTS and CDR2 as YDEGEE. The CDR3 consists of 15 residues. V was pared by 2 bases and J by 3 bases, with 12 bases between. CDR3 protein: CASSFKGTFGNTIYF. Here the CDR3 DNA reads TGTGCCAGCAGCTTTAAGGGGACGTTTGGAAACACCATATATTTT.